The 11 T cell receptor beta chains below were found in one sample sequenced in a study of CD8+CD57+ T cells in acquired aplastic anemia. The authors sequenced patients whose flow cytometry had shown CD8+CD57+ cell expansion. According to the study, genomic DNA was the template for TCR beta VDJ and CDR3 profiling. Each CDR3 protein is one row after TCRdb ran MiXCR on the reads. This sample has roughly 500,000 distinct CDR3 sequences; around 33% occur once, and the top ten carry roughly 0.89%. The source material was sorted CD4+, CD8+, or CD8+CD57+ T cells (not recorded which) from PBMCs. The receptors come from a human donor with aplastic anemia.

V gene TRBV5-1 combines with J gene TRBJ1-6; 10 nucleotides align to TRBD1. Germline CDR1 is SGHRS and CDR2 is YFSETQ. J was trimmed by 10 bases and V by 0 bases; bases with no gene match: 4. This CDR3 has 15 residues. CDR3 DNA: TGCGCCAGCAGCTTGGGAGGGACAGGGGAATCACCCCTCCACTTT. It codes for CASSLGGTGESPLHF.

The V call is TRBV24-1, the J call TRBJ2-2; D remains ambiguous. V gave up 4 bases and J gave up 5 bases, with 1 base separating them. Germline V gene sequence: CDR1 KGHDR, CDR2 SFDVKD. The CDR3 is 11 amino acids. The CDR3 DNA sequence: TGTGCCACCAGTGAAACCGGGGAGCTGTTTTTT. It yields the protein CATSETGELFF.

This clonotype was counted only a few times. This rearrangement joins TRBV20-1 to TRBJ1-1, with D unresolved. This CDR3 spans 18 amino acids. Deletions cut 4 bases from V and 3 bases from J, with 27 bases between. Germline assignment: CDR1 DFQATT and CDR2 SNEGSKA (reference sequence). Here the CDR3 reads CSAKRPGSLPTKDTEAFF. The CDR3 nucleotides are TGCAGTGCTAAACGACCGGGATCTCTTCCCACAAAGGACACTGAAGCTTTCTTT.

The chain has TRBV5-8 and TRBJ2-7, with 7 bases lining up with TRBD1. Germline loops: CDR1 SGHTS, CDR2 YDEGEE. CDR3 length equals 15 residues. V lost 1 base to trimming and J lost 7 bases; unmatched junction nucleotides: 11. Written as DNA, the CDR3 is TGTGCCAGCAGCTTGCCCCGACAGGGCTTTGGGGAGCAGTACTTC. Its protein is CASSLPRQGFGEQYF.

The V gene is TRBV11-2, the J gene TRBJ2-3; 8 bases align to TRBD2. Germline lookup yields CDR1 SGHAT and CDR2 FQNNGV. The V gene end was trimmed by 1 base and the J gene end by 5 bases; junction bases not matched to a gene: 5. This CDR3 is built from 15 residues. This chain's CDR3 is CASSLVGLDGDTQYF. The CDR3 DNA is TGTGCCAGCAGCTTAGTGGGACTAGATGGAGATACGCAGTATTTT.

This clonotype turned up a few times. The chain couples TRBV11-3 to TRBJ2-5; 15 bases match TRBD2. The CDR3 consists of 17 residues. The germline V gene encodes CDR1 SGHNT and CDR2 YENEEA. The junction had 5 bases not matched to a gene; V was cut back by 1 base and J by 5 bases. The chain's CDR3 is CASSLGTSGRAWETQYF. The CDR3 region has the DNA TGTGCCAGCAGCTTAGGGACTAGCGGGAGGGCCTGGGAGACCCAGTACTTC.

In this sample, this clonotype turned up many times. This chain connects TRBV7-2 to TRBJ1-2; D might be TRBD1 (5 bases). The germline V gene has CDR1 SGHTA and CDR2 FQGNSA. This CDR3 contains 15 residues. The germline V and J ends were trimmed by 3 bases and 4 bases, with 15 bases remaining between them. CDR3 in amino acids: CASSFMGDKPYGYTF. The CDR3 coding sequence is TGTGCCAGCAGCTTTATGGGGGATAAGCCCTATGGCTACACCTTC.

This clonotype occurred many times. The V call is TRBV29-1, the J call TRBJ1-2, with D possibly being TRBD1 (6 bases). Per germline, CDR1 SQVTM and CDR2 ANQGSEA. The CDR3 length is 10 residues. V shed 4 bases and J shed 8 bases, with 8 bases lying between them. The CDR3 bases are TGCAGCGTTGGACAGGAAGGCTACACCTTC. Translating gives CSVGQEGYTF.

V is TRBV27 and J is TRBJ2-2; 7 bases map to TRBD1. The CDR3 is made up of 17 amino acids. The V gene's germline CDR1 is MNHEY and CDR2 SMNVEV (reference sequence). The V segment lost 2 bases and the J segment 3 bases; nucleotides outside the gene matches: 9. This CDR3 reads CASSLRPQGVYTGELFF. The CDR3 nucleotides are TGTGCCAGCAGTTTAAGGCCCCAGGGGGTTTACACCGGGGAGCTGTTTTTT.

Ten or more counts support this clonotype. CDR3 sequence reads: CATSRDYGQGKWPQHF. The CDR3, as DNA: TGTGCCACCAGCAGAGACTACGGACAGGGGAAATGGCCCCAGCATTTT. The chain couples TRBV15 to TRBJ1-5, with 9 bases matching TRBD1. V trimming: 0 bases; J trimming: 9 bases; junction bases outside the gene matches: 9. This CDR3 region has 16 residues. Germline V CDR1 and CDR2: LNHNV, YYDKDF (reference sequence).

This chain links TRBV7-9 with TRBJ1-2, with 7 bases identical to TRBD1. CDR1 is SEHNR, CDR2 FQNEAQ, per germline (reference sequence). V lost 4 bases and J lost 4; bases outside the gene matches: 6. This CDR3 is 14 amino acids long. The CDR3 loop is CASSWGQNFYGYTF. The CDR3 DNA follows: TGTGCCAGCAGCTGGGGACAGAACTTCTATGGCTACACCTTC.